One and the same sample provided the 22 T cell receptor beta chains below, sequenced in a study of blood T cell repertoires in COVID-19. Profiling relied on immunoSEQ multiplex PCR, and the TCRdb table lists in-frame clones only, not all of them. The table has about 330,000 clones, around 87% seen once. Material for sequencing was PBMCs or T cells enriched from blood (not recorded which). The receptors were sampled from a woman aged 25 to 39 who had recovered from COVID-19.

V and J are TRBV2 and TRBJ2-1, with TRBD1 as a possible D gene (6 bases). The CDR3 has 15 residues. The germline V gene encodes CDR1 SNHLY and CDR2 FYNNEI. V lost 6 bases and J 3 bases, leaving 15 bases between the germline ends. The CDR3, as DNA: TGTGCCAGCAGGGATATTGGACAGTTCTACAATGAGCAGTTCTTC. Residues: CASRDIGQFYNEQFF.

The sample holds one count of this clone. The chain combines TRBV7-2 with TRBJ2-3; 9 bases are shared with TRBD2. Germline V lookup: CDR1 SGHTA, CDR2 FQGNSA. V lost 3 bases and J lost 3; bases outside the gene matches: 4. The CDR3 sequence is 15 residues long. The CDR3 loop is CASSFQRGETDTQYF. The CDR3 region has the DNA TGTGCCAGCAGCTTTCAGCGGGGGGAGACAGATACGCAGTATTTT.

On this clone itself: Other DNA sequences in this sample translate to the same CDR3. This chain connects TRBV28 to TRBJ2-1; a weak D match, TRBD1 (5 bases). Trimming took 8 bases from V and 9 from J, leaving 8 bases between them. This CDR3 contains 10 residues. Germline assignment: CDR1 MDHEN and CDR2 SYDVKM. The chain's CDR3 is CASRRGEQFF. Written as DNA, the CDR3 is TGTGCCAGCCGAAGGGGTGAGCAGTTCTTC.

This chain links TRBV18 with TRBJ2-7, with D possibly being TRBD1 (7 bases). CDR3 length: 16 amino acids. The V and J ends lost 0 bases and 2 bases respectively, with 14 bases between them. Germline V gives CDR1 KGHSH, CDR2 LQKENI. The CDR3 bases are TGTGCCAGCTCACCACCGCGCGCAGGGGGGACCTACGAGCAGTACTTC. This translates into CASSPPRAGGTYEQYF.

With regard to this clone: The junction departs from the called germline gene at one end, perhaps through a read error. This chain links TRBV3-1 (or the pseudogene TRBV3-2) with TRBJ1-4; possible D gene TRBD1, 6 bases. The CDR3 is 12 residues long. Germline V CDR1 and CDR2: LGHDT, YNNKEL (reference sequence). The CDR3 protein is CASSQENGQRYF. CDR3 in DNA: TGTGCCAGCAGCCAAGAGAACGGACAGCGCTATTTT.

The gene calls are TRBV3-1 (or the pseudogene TRBV3-2) and TRBJ2-2; 7 nucleotides align to TRBD1. This CDR3 has 12 amino acids. CDR1 is LGHDT, CDR2 YNNKEL, per germline (reference sequence). The V and J ends lost 6 bases and 6 bases, in that order; junction bases with no gene match: 1. The CDR3 DNA sequence: TGTGCCAGCAGTGACAGGGCCGGGGAGCTGTTTTTT. This encodes CASSDRAGELFF.

This sequence joins TRBV3-1 (or the pseudogene TRBV3-2) and TRBJ1-2, with D hard to call. V lost 4 bases to trimming and J lost 2 bases, with 14 bases between them. This CDR3 contains 15 residues. In germline, CDR1 is LGHDT, CDR2 YNNKEL (reference sequence). DNA of the CDR3: TGTGCCAGCAGCCCTTCCTCCGGGTCCAACTATGGCTACACCTTC. This sequence encodes CASSPSSGSNYGYTF.

This chain connects TRBV11-2 to TRBJ1-2, with 10 bases that match TRBD1. V lost 4 bases to trimming and J lost 4 bases; unmatched junction nucleotides: 6. In germline, CDR1 is SGHAT, CDR2 FQNNGV. The CDR3 is 15 residues long. CDR3 in amino acids: CASSWTGGTGYGYTF. The CDR3, as DNA: TGTGCCAGCAGCTGGACAGGGGGTACGGGCTATGGCTACACCTTC. The entire variable domain, with the rest obtained from reference TRBV11-2 and TRBJ1-2, is as follows: EAGVAQSPRYKIIEKRQSVAFWCNPISGHATLYWYQQILGQGPKLLIQFQNNGVVDDSQLPKDRFSAERLKGVDSTLKIQPAKLEDSAVYLCASSWTGGTGYGYTFGSGTRLTVV.

About this clone itself: The sample has other DNA sequences that encode this CDR3 too. The chain links TRBV3-1 (or the pseudogene TRBV3-2) to TRBJ1-2; D may be TRBD1 (5 bases). The CDR3 length is 13 residues. Deletions cut 1 base from V and 8 bases from J, with 11 bases between. The germline gives CDR1 LGHDT, CDR2 YNNKEL (reference sequence). The CDR3 protein is CASSQVWGDGYTF. CDR3 DNA sequence: TGTGCCAGCAGCCAAGTTTGGGGGGACGGCTACACCTTC.

V and J are TRBV15 and TRBJ2-3; 9 bases agree with TRBD1. Trimming cost V 3 bases and J 6 bases; bases outside gene matches: 7. The CDR3 loop spans 15 amino acids. Germline V gene lookup returns CDR1 LNHNV and CDR2 YYDKDF (reference sequence). The CDR3 loop reads CATSSWTGAGDTQYF. The CDR3 DNA sequence: TGTGCCACCAGCAGCTGGACAGGGGCTGGGGATACGCAGTATTTT.

V gene TRBV30 combines with J gene TRBJ2-1; TRBD1 matches 8 bases. V shed 2 bases, J shed 3 bases, and the junction held 6 bases outside the gene matches. Germline V gene lookup returns CDR1 GTSNPN and CDR2 SVGIG (reference sequence). This CDR3 comprises 15 residues. CDR3 DNA sequence: TGTGCCTGGAGTTCAGAACAGGGGGGCTACAATGAGCAGTTCTTC. It encodes CAWSSEQGGYNEQFF.

The chain employs TRBV19 and TRBJ1-5, with 10 bases that match TRBD1. This CDR3 spans 18 amino acids. Unmatched junction bases numbered 13, after V lost 1 base and J lost 7 bases. Germline CDR1 and CDR2: LNHDA and SQIVND (reference sequence). CDR3 in DNA: TGTGCCAGTAGTATAGGAGGAGGGGGACAGGGGACGTCACAGCCCCAGCATTTT. It codes for CASSIGGGGQGTSQPQHF.

This chain links TRBV28 with TRBJ1-2; no clear D gene. The CDR3 runs to 13 residues. The ends were cut back, 10 bases at V and 5 bases at J, with 17 bases in the middle. Germline V gives CDR1 MDHEN, CDR2 SYDVKM. CDR3 residues: CATVLGEEYGYTF. The CDR3 nucleotides read TGTGCCACCGTTCTTGGGGAGGAGTATGGCTACACCTTC.

This rearrangement joins TRBV29-1 to TRBJ1-1; TRBD1 might be the D (5 bases). Germline CDR1 is SQVTM and CDR2 is ANQGSEA. Trimming took 7 bases from V and 0 from J, leaving 12 bases between them. The CDR3 runs 13 residues. The CDR3: CSAAGRMNTEAFF. CDR3 bases: TGCAGCGCCGCGGGACGGATGAACACTGAAGCTTTCTTT.

The chain combines TRBV4-1 with TRBJ2-3, with 7 nucleotides matching TRBD2. This CDR3 spans 15 amino acids. The germline gives CDR1 MGHRA, CDR2 YSYEKL. The V segment lost 2 bases and the J segment 2 bases; nucleotides outside the gene matches: 4. CDR3 nucleotide sequence: TGCGCCAGCAGCCAACAGCGGGGTCACACAGATACGCAGTATTTT. It yields the protein CASSQQRGHTDTQYF.

V gene TRBV19 combines with J gene TRBJ1-2, with 7 bases that match TRBD1. The CDR3 runs 13 residues. Losses at the gene ends were 4 bases for V and 6 bases for J; bases not matched to a gene: 5. Germline values: CDR1 LNHDA, CDR2 SQIVND (reference sequence). The CDR3 DNA is TGTGCCAGTAGTACACAGGGGCTAGATGGCTACACCTTC. It encodes CASSTQGLDGYTF.

This rearrangement joins TRBV9 to TRBJ2-1; 15 nucleotides match TRBD2. V lost 4 bases and J lost 1; bases outside the gene matches: 9. The CDR3 extends over 19 amino acids. CDR1 and CDR2 (germline): SGDLS, YYNGEE. The CDR3 nucleotides read TGTGCCAGCAGCTCCCCGGGACTAGCGGGGGGTGGATCCTACAATGAGCAGTTCTTC. Its protein product is CASSSPGLAGGGSYNEQFF.

This chain joins TRBV2 and TRBJ2-7; 12 bases agree with TRBD2. The CDR3 spans 15 residues. The trim removed 5 bases at V and 1 base at J, leaving 3 bases unmatched. Germline-derived CDR1 and CDR2 are SNHLY and FYNNEI. CDR3 residues: CASSLLAGGSYEQYF. CDR3 nucleotides: TGTGCCAGCAGTCTCCTAGCGGGGGGGTCCTACGAGCAGTACTTC.

In nucleotides, the CDR3 is TGTGCCAGCACCTTGTTTGTCTCCGATACGCAGTATTTT. Encoded protein: CASTLFVSDTQYF. The gene calls are TRBV11-2 and TRBJ2-3; D unresolved. V was pared by 7 bases and J by 6 bases, with 14 bases between. Per the germline V gene, CDR1 is SGHAT and CDR2 is FQNNGV. CDR3 size: 13 residues.

For this clone: At one end the junction does not follow the germline gene, possibly because of a read error. The genes are TRBV6-5 and TRBJ1-6; TRBD1 aligns across 9 bases. The CDR3 has 16 amino acids. CDR1 is MNHEY, CDR2 SVGAGI, per germline. This chain's CDR3 is CASSHSGTGRDSPLHF. Written as DNA, the CDR3 is TGTGCCAGCAGTCACTCCGGGACAGGGAGGGATTCACCCCTCCACTTT.

V and J are TRBV29-1 and TRBJ2-5, with D hard to call. V shed 2 bases and J shed 0 bases, with 7 bases lying between them. CDR3 length: 13 residues. Germline V gene data show CDR1 as SQVTM and CDR2 as ANQGSEA. In nucleotides, the CDR3 is TGCAGCGTTGAACCGGGTTACCAAGAGACCCAGTACTTC. Its translation: CSVEPGYQETQYF.

This chain links TRBV3-1 (or the pseudogene TRBV3-2) with TRBJ1-4; D is perhaps TRBD1 (6 bases). Germline V gene lookup returns CDR1 LGHDT and CDR2 YNNKEL (reference sequence). The V end was cut by 6 bases, the J end by 3 bases, with 11 bases between. The CDR3 contains 14 residues. CDR3 region: CASSPTGPNEKLFF. The CDR3 nucleotides read TGTGCCAGCAGTCCGACAGGTCCTAATGAAAAACTGTTTTTT.